This record concerns one T cell receptor beta chain sequence. Its antigen is undetermined. CDR1 SGHTA and CDR2 FQGNSA come from the germline V gene. The CDR3 is made up of 15 amino acids. Between the trimmed V and J ends, which lost 7 bases and 3 bases, there was a span of 18 bases. The sample comes from a study of cytomegalovirus exposure and HLA in healthy donors. The study, taken as a whole, reports: Immune exposure information comprised only CMV serostatus.

PCR amplification relied on 60 Vbeta primers (plus 13 Jbeta primers). The data were produced by immunoSEQ multiplex PCR, yet TCRdb's version contains in-frame clones alone and is incomplete. The repertoire holds hundreds of thousands of clones, under 70% seen once, with 2.5% to 3% in the top ten. Sequencing was done on a sample of PBMCs. The sequence was collected from a man aged 40-50 years in good health and CMV-seropositive. The V call is TRBV7-2, the J call TRBJ1-2, with D tentatively TRBD1 (5 bases). The CDR3 loop reads CASTLVGLQDYGYTF. DNA of the CDR3: TGTGCCAGCACCCTAGTGGGTCTACAGGACTATGGCTACACCTTC.